This passage covers 21 T cell receptor beta chains from one sample sequenced in a study of patients and donors after allogeneic stem cell transplantation. MiXCR, applied by TCRdb to the RT-PCR reads, yields one record per CDR3 protein. The table shows over 350,000 distinct CDR3 sequences, with more than 15% occurring only once. Sample: blood, either unsorted or a sorted T cell fraction (not recorded which). The receptors derive from a human donor who was either an allogeneic HSCT recipient or a stem cell or donor lymphocyte infusion donor (not recorded which). It is not recorded whose cells these are; they may come from a transplant donor.

The chain is built from TRBV27 and TRBJ1-6; a weak D match, TRBD1 (5 bases). Germline V gives CDR1 MNHEY, CDR2 SMNVEV (reference sequence). V lost 7 bases and J 11 bases, leaving 18 bases between the germline ends. There are 14 residues in the CDR3. Written as DNA, the CDR3 is TGTGCCAGCACCGTGCACGGGCGAGGGGCACCCCTCCACTTT. Protein sequence: CASTVHGRGAPLHF.

This clonotype has more than one count but fewer than ten. The rearrangement uses TRBV7-2 and TRBJ1-6; the D gene is possibly TRBD1 (5 bases). The CDR3 length is 16 residues. Per the germline V gene, CDR1 is SGHTA and CDR2 is FQGNSA. Trimming stripped 5 bases from V and 10 bases from J, with 21 bases between. This CDR3 is CASSPRWGVIESPLHF. CDR3 DNA sequence: TGTGCCAGCAGCCCAAGGTGGGGGGTTATAGAATCACCCCTCCACTTT.

This clonotype was seen many times. The gene calls are TRBV5-1 and TRBJ2-2; 7 bases are shared with TRBD2. This CDR3 has 16 residues. CDR1 is SGHRS and CDR2 is YFSETQ in the germline V gene. Trimming removed 6 bases from V and 4 bases from J; junction bases left unmatched: 12. The CDR3 DNA follows: TGCGCCAGCACCCGATTTTCGGGAGGTCGCACCGGGGAGCTGTTTTTT. It encodes CASTRFSGGRTGELFF.

This chain uses TRBV30 with TRBJ2-3, with 8 bases identical to TRBD1. This CDR3 comprises 15 residues. Trimming took 2 bases from V and 1 from J; bases not matched to a gene: 5. CDR1 and CDR2 (germline): GTSNPN, SVGIG (reference sequence). The CDR3 coding sequence is TGTGCCTGGAGTCCGGGACAGGTGGGCACAGATACGCAGTATTTT. This encodes CAWSPGQVGTDTQYF.

This clonotype was picked up many times. This sequence joins TRBV4-3 and TRBJ2-3; tentative D call: TRBD2 (6 bases). Trimming shortened V by 2 bases and J by 3 bases, and 9 bases separated the two germline ends. Germline V gene data show CDR1 as LGHNA and CDR2 as YSLEER. The length of the CDR3 is 14 residues. In nucleotides, the CDR3 is TGCGCCAGCAGCCAATTCGGGAGAACAGATACGCAGTATTTT. Its protein is CASSQFGRTDTQYF.

This clonotype was found a few times. J is TRBJ1-3 and V is TRBV10-3; D is unclear. Trimming left V 8 bases short and J 2 bases short, with 7 bases between. The CDR3 is 12 residues long. CDR1 ENHRY and CDR2 SYGVKD come from the germline V gene. CDR3: CAIGLTGNTIYF. CDR3 DNA: TGTGCCATCGGCCTAACTGGAAACACCATATATTTT.

This clonotype was seen only a few times. The chain employs TRBV18 and TRBJ1-5, with 7 nucleotides matching TRBD1. Germline V gives CDR1 KGHSH, CDR2 LQKENI. The CDR3 length is 15 residues. V trimming: 5 bases; J trimming: 4 bases; junction bases outside the gene matches: 8. The CDR3, as DNA: TGTGCCAGCTCATCTTTACAGGGGTGGAATCAGCCCCAGCATTTT. It specifies CASSSLQGWNQPQHF. The entire variable domain, with the rest obtained from reference TRBV18 and TRBJ1-5, is as follows: NAGVMQNPRHLVRRRGQEARLRCSPMKGHSHVYWYRQLPEEGLKFMVYLQKENIIDESGMPKERFSAEFPKEGPSILRIQQVVRGDSAAYFCASSSLQGWNQPQHFGDGTRLSIL.

This clonotype has at least ten counts. This CDR3 reads CASSPHRAYEQYF. CDR3 DNA sequence: TGTGCCAGCAGTCCTCATCGAGCCTACGAGCAGTACTTC. The chain combines TRBV12-3 or TRBV12-4 with TRBJ2-7; D gene unclear. The CDR3 covers 13 residues. Trimming cost V 5 bases and J 2 bases, with 10 bases left between them.

The chain recombines TRBV7-9 with TRBJ1-6; maybe TRBD1 (5 bases). Germline V lookup: CDR1 SEHNR, CDR2 FQNEAQ (reference sequence). V lost 6 bases and J 4 bases, leaving 13 bases between the germline ends. This CDR3 has 15 residues. CDR3 region: CASRYSGLYNSPLHF. DNA for the CDR3: TGTGCCAGCAGGTACTCGGGGCTTTATAATTCACCCCTCCACTTT.

In its sample, this clonotype was seen a few times. The chain has TRBV20-1 and TRBJ2-7; a possible D gene is TRBD2 (7 bases). CDR1 is DFQATT, CDR2 SNEGSKA, per germline (reference sequence). CDR3 length: 14 amino acids. Trimming took 1 base from V and 6 from J, leaving 16 bases between them. The chain's CDR3 is CSARGGGPRPEQYF. CDR3 nucleotide sequence: TGCAGTGCTAGAGGCGGGGGCCCGCGGCCCGAGCAGTACTTC.

In its sample, this clonotype was seen a few times. J is TRBJ2-7 and V is TRBV27, with 8 bases matching TRBD1. The V gene end was trimmed by 6 bases and the J gene end by 3 bases; junction bases not matched to a gene: 16. Germline V gene sequence: CDR1 MNHEY, CDR2 SMNVEV (reference sequence). The CDR3 consists of 17 residues. For the CDR3, the DNA is TGTGCCAGCAGGCTTTTAGGCCTCGGACAGGGAGGCTACGAGCAGTACTTC. Residues: CASRLLGLGQGGYEQYF.

This rearrangement joins TRBV3-1 to TRBJ2-1; D unresolved. Germline-derived CDR1 and CDR2 are LGHDT and YNNKEL (reference sequence). Trimming took off 1 base at V and 9 bases at J, with 10 bases between the two ends. The CDR3 covers 13 residues. CDR3 in amino acids: CASSQVQVSEQFF. DNA of the CDR3: TGTGCCAGCAGCCAAGTCCAAGTCAGTGAGCAGTTCTTC.

The chain carries TRBV5-8 and TRBJ2-7; D is undetermined. The CDR3 loop spans 13 amino acids. V lost 1 base, J lost 7 bases, and 12 bases lay in between. The germline gives CDR1 SGHTS, CDR2 YDEGEE. The CDR3 spells CASSLNRWGEQYF. As DNA, the CDR3 is TGTGCCAGCAGCTTGAATCGGTGGGGTGAGCAGTACTTC.

In this sample, this clonotype turned up a few times. This chain joins TRBV10-3 and TRBJ2-3; 11 positions match TRBD1. The junction had 6 bases not matched to a gene; V was cut back by 0 bases and J by 4 bases. The V gene's germline CDR1 is ENHRY and CDR2 SYGVKD. The CDR3 is 17 residues long. DNA of the CDR3: TGTGCCATCAGTGAGTCGGCGGACAGGGGGCGGGCAGATACGCAGTATTTT. It encodes CAISESADRGRADTQYF.

This clonotype was picked up a small number of times. The rearrangement links TRBV12-3 or TRBV12-4 to TRBJ2-5, with a weak D call TRBD1 (5 bases). This CDR3 comprises 15 residues. With 0 bases removed from V and 4 bases from J, the gap between germline ends came to 12 bases. The CDR3 sequence: CASSLAGRGGETQYF. Written as DNA, the CDR3 is TGTGCCAGCAGTTTAGCGGGGCGAGGTGGAGAGACCCAGTACTTC.

The genes are TRBV20-1 and TRBJ1-5; 9 nucleotides agree with TRBD1. Germline CDR1 is DFQATT and CDR2 is SNEGSKA (reference sequence). The CDR3 is made up of 16 amino acids. V lost 1 base and J lost 5; bases outside the gene matches: 9. CDR3 sequence: CSARGTGDRADQPQHF. The CDR3 DNA reads TGCAGTGCTAGAGGTACTGGGGACAGGGCCGATCAGCCCCAGCATTTT.

This clonotype turned up a few times. This rearrangement joins TRBV12-3 or TRBV12-4 to TRBJ2-5, with 10 bases fitting TRBD2. The CDR3 runs to 14 residues. V shed 7 bases, J shed 7 bases, and the junction held 9 bases outside the gene matches. The CDR3 sequence is CASTWSQRGGTQYF. The CDR3 DNA sequence: TGTGCCAGCACCTGGAGCCAGCGGGGGGGGACCCAGTACTTC.

This clonotype appeared many times. This chain joins TRBV12-3 or TRBV12-4 and TRBJ2-5; TRBD2 might be the D (6 bases). CDR3 length equals 15 residues. The V gene lost 4 bases and the J gene lost 3 bases, with 15 bases spanning the gap. CDR3 DNA sequence: TGTGCCAGCAGTTCCCCCTCGTGGGGGGAAGAGACCCAGTACTTC. It codes for CASSSPSWGEETQYF.

J is TRBJ2-7 and V is TRBV3-1; D perhaps matches TRBD1 (6 bases). CDR1 is LGHDT and CDR2 is YNNKEL in the germline V gene (reference sequence). The CDR3 covers 16 residues. Trimming took off 3 bases at V and 1 base at J, with 16 bases between the two ends. CDR3 DNA: TGTGCCAGCAGCCAGAGGGGGAAGACCGCTTCCTACGAGCAGTACTTC. It translates to CASSQRGKTASYEQYF.

The rearrangement uses TRBV15 and TRBJ2-1, with 12 nucleotides matching TRBD2. From germline, CDR1 is LNHNV and CDR2 YYDKDF (reference sequence). The V and J ends lost 5 bases and 4 bases, in that order; junction bases with no gene match: 3. CDR3 size: 15 residues. The CDR3: CATSYGLAGYNEQFF. CDR3 coding DNA: TGTGCCACCAGCTACGGACTAGCGGGATACAATGAGCAGTTCTTC.

Points on this clonotype: One end of the junction does not line up with germline, which may come from a read error. The rearrangement joins TRBV4-1 to TRBJ2-2; D is possibly TRBD2 (8 bases). In germline, CDR1 is MGHRA, CDR2 YSYEKL. CDR3 length: 15 amino acids. The CDR3 bases are TGCGCCAGCAGCCCCCGGGAGGGGGCTCACGGGAAGCTGTTTTTT. Translated, it gives CASSPREGAHGKLFF.